Below, 9 T cell receptor beta chains from the same sample are listed, as sequenced in a study of post-analysis software for immune sequencing data. General study results and limits: In patients, about 5 TRBV segments were more frequent than in controls, with TRBV5-6, TRBV5-1 and TRBV20-1 among them.

No cognate antigen is known for these TCRs. cDNA libraries for TCR beta contained unique molecular identifiers. TCRdb reprocessed the PCR reads with MiXCR, giving one entry per CDR3 protein. The sample includes about 770,000 distinct CDR3 sequences, more than 45% of them seen just once. Input material: blood. Receptors were obtained from a girl aged 5-17 years with multiple sclerosis.

A single count supports this clonotype. This sequence joins TRBV12-3 or TRBV12-4 and TRBJ2-1, with TRBD1 identical over 10 bases. Germline trimming cut 3 bases from V and 5 bases from J; bases unmatched to any gene: 7. The CDR3 totals 16 residues. CDR3 coding DNA: TGTGCCAGCAGTTTGGGCCCGGGGACAGGGGACAATGAGCAGTTCTTC. It is translated as CASSLGPGTGDNEQFF.

The chain couples TRBV9 to TRBJ2-1; D could derive from TRBD1 or TRBD2 (5 bases each). V shed 0 bases and J shed 5 bases, with 18 bases lying between them. Per germline, CDR1 SGDLS and CDR2 YYNGEE. The length of the CDR3 is 17 residues. The CDR3 DNA reads TGTGCCAGCAGCGTAGCTACGGGGCACGCCGGGGACAATGAGCAGTTCTTC. Protein product: CASSVATGHAGDNEQFF.

V and J are TRBV7-6 and TRBJ2-4; 11 nucleotides match TRBD2. The CDR3 spans 16 residues. CDR1 and CDR2 (germline): SGHVS, FNYEAQ. V gave up 5 bases and J gave up 0 bases; unmatched junction bases: 3. CDR3 in amino acids: CASSGGLAGAKNIQYF. The CDR3 DNA reads as TGTGCCAGCAGCGGCGGACTAGCGGGAGCCAAAAACATTCAGTACTTC. Full variable domain (outside the CDR3, taken from reference TRBV7-6 and TRBJ2-4): GAGVSQSPRYKVTKRGQDVALRCDPISGHVSLYWYRQALGQGPEFLTYFNYEAQQDKSGLPNDRFSAERPEGSISTLTIQRTEQRDSAMYRCASSGGLAGAKNIQYFGAGTRLSVL.

This rearrangement joins TRBV5-1 to TRBJ2-5; maybe TRBD2 (6 bases). TRBJ2-7 matches the DNA end more closely, so the J call is doubtful. This CDR3 has 18 residues. Germline assignment: CDR1 SGHRS and CDR2 YFSETQ. The CDR3: CASSPGSALSAGRYEQYF. The CDR3 coding sequence is TGCGCCAGCAGCCCGGGATCGGCCTTATCCGCGGGACGGTACGAGCAGTACTTC.

This clonotype appeared a few times. The chain has TRBV7-2 and TRBJ2-7, with D possibly matching TRBD1 (5 bases). Germline CDR1 is SGHTA and CDR2 is FQGNSA. V lost 3 bases and J lost 0, with 15 bases in between. The CDR3 consists of 16 residues. This chain's CDR3 is CASSFVGGRDSYEQYF. The CDR3 bases are TGTGCCAGCAGCTTCGTAGGCGGCAGGGACTCCTACGAGCAGTACTTC. The variable domain in full, completed from reference TRBV7-2 and TRBJ2-7, reads GAGVSQSPSNKVTEKGKDVELRCDPISGHTALYWYRQSLGQGLEFLIYFQGNSAPDKSGLPSDRFSAERTGGSVSTLTIQRTQQEDSAVYLCASSFVGGRDSYEQYFGPGTRLTVT.

This sequence joins TRBV24-1 and TRBJ2-1, with 9 positions matching TRBD2. Germline assignment: CDR1 KGHDR and CDR2 SFDVKD. This CDR3 is built from 15 residues. The trim removed 5 bases at V and 6 bases at J, leaving 7 bases unmatched. The CDR3 sequence is CATSAAGGPGNEQFF. In DNA, the CDR3 is TGTGCCACCAGTGCTGCGGGAGGGCCTGGCAATGAGCAGTTCTTC.

This clonotype has a single count. This chain uses TRBV5-1 with TRBJ2-5; TRBD1 might be the D (6 bases). The J call may be faulty, since TRBJ2-7 better matches the DNA end. CDR1 and CDR2 (germline): SGHRS, YFSETQ. This CDR3 is 16 amino acids long. DNA for the CDR3: TGCGCCAGCAGCGGAGAGTACAGGGCCCCCAGCTACGAGCAGTACTTC. This gives the protein CASSGEYRAPSYEQYF.

The count of this clonotype is one. The junction does not match germline at one end; this may be a read error. CDR3 DNA sequence: TGTGCCAGCAGCGCAGGGGACAGGGCCGCAACTAATGAAAAACGGTTTTTT. Amino acids: CASSAGDRAATNEKRFF. This chain connects TRBV11-3 to TRBJ1-4; TRBD1 matches 9 bases. The CDR3 loop spans 17 amino acids. Germline loops: CDR1 SGHNT, CDR2 YENEEA.

This clonotype was counted only a few times. The rearrangement links TRBV20-1 to TRBJ2-1; no reliable D call. CDR3 length equals 14 residues. Trimming took 0 bases from V and 0 from J, leaving 6 bases between them. Germline-derived CDR1 and CDR2 are DFQATT and SNEGSKA (reference sequence). The CDR3 sequence is CSARDGDSYNEQFF. The CDR3 coding sequence is TGCAGTGCTAGAGACGGCGACTCCTACAATGAGCAGTTCTTC.